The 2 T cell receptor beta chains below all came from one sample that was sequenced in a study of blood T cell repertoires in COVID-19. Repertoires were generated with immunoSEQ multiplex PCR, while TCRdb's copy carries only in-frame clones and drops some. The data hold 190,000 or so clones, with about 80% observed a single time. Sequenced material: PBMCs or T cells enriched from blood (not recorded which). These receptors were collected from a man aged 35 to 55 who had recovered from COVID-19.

The CDR3 region is CASTPGVNTEAFF. The CDR3 DNA is TGTGCCAGCACCCCCGGGGTGAACACTGAAGCTTTCTTT. V gene TRBV2 combines with J gene TRBJ1-1; D call uncertain. V shed 7 bases and J shed 0 bases, with 9 bases lying between them. This CDR3 region has 13 residues. Germline loops: CDR1 SNHLY, CDR2 FYNNEI.

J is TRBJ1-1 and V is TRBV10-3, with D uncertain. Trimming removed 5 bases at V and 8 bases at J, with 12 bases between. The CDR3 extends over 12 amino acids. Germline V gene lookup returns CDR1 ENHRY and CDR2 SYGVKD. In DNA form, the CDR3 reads TGTGCCATCAGTTTAAATACCGGGGAAGCTTTCTTT. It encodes CAISLNTGEAFF.